The 13 T cell receptor beta chains in this list originate from one sample, sequenced in a study of blood T cells in healthy people across ages (dated by TCRdb to the mid-2010s). The method behind the library was 5' RACE. Sequencing instrument: Illumina HiSeq 2500. A second roughly 6 to 11 cycle PCR used a sample-barcoded 5' primer and a J-beta primer mix. The public reads were quality trimmed at Q25 with fastp and then assembled into clones with MiXCR by TCRdb, keeping productive beta chains. Rows with a matching CDR3 protein are joined into one entry that keeps the most common DNA and genes. The sample table contains around 500,000 distinct CDR3 sequences; only one count was recorded for roughly a quarter of them. The ten largest clones add up to about 3.3% of the sample. This sample also appeared in a second study, on T cells of mothers and their children.

The sequenced sample consisted of blood. The receptors originated from a boy younger than 10 in good health.

The rearrangement joins TRBV6-5 to TRBJ1-2; D remains ambiguous. Trimming left V 2 bases short and J 5 bases short, with 15 bases between. Germline V gene lookup returns CDR1 MNHEY and CDR2 SVGAGI. The CDR3 length is 15 residues. CDR3 sequence (DNA): TGTGCCAGCAGTTACGAACACCGGATAACTTATGGCTACACCTTC. Residues: CASSYEHRITYGYTF.

The chain recombines TRBV7-9 with TRBJ2-3; 11 positions agree with TRBD1. With 5 bases clipped from V and 4 bases from J, the junction kept 5 bases outside the gene matches. Germline CDR1 is SEHNR and CDR2 is FQNEAQ (reference sequence). This CDR3 is built from 15 residues. The CDR3 sequence is CASSLGQGASDTQYF. The CDR3 DNA follows: TGTGCCAGCAGCCTCGGACAGGGGGCGTCAGATACGCAGTATTTT.

This clonotype was counted a single time. An end of the junction differs from the germline gene, which may be a read error. This chain uses TRBV5-1 with TRBJ1-4; D call uncertain. The germline V gene has CDR1 SGHRS and CDR2 YFSETQ. The CDR3 has 11 amino acids. DNA for the CDR3: TGCGCCAGCAGCTTGAATGAAGAACTGTTTTTT. It translates to CASSLNEELFF.

Points on this clonotype: The junction departs from germline at one end; a sequencing error may be responsible. This CDR3 is CASSLAPRRLAKYGYTF. In DNA form, the CDR3 reads TGTGCCAGCAGCTTAGCCCCCCGGCGGCTCGCTAAGTATGGCTACACCTTC. The gene calls are TRBV11-2 and TRBJ1-2; D gene ambiguous. Germline V gene sequence: CDR1 SGHAT, CDR2 FQNNGV. This CDR3 is built from 17 residues.

The chain uses TRBV5-1 and TRBJ2-4, with 9 positions matching TRBD2. The V and J ends lost 4 bases and 8 bases, in that order; junction bases with no gene match: 10. CDR3 length equals 15 residues. Looked up from germline, CDR1 is SGHRS and CDR2 is YFSETQ. As DNA, the CDR3 is TGCGCCAGCAGCCCTACGGGTAGCGGGAGAGACATTCAGTACTTC. Encoded protein: CASSPTGSGRDIQYF.

The V and J genes are TRBV3-1 and TRBJ2-7; tentative D call: TRBD2 (6 bases). The CDR3 length is 16 residues. The germline gives CDR1 LGHDT, CDR2 YNNKEL (reference sequence). Trimming pared 4 bases from V and 4 bases from J, leaving 20 bases between. Written as DNA, the CDR3 is TGTGCCAGCAGCCCACTGGCGGGACGGGGAGGATACGAGCAGTACTTC. The encoded protein is CASSPLAGRGGYEQYF.

This clonotype was seen more than once but under ten times. V and J are TRBV11-2 and TRBJ1-5; D might be TRBD1 (5 bases). Germline loops: CDR1 SGHAT, CDR2 FQNNGV. The V end lost 5 bases, the J end lost 9 bases, and 14 bases lay between the germline ends. This CDR3 has 13 amino acids. CDR3 sequence (DNA): TGTGCCAGCAGCCCCTGGGTGGGGGGGCCCCAGCATTTT. Translated: CASSPWVGGPQHF.

The gene calls are TRBV20-1 and TRBJ2-3; 7 bases are a match to TRBD2. Germline CDR1 DFQATT, CDR2 SNEGSKA (reference sequence). V shed 6 bases, J shed 2 bases, and the junction held 5 bases outside the gene matches. The CDR3 has 13 amino acids. The CDR3 nucleotides read TGCAGTGCCGTCGGGACTAACACAGATACGCAGTATTTT. This codes for CSAVGTNTDTQYF.

This chain connects TRBV21-1 to TRBJ2-5; TRBD1, the table's D call, was not compared with the DNA. TRBV21-1 is marked as a pseudogene. The CDR3 totals 18 residues. The CDR3 sequence: CASSKALLTGPLRETQYF. CDR3 DNA: TGTGCCAGCAGCAAAGCGCTTTTAACGGGACCGCTGCGAGAGACCCAGTACTTC.

With regard to this clonotype: Sequence at one end of the junction differs from germline and may be a read error. The rearrangement links TRBV29-1 to TRBJ1-3, with D unclear. The CDR3 length is 13 residues. CDR1 is SQVTM, CDR2 ANQGSEA, per germline. Here the CDR3 DNA reads TGCAGCGTCGAAGGGCTTTTTGGAAACACCATATATTTT. Residues: CSVEGLFGNTIYF.

V gene TRBV6-5 combines with J gene TRBJ2-1, with D maybe TRBD1 (6 bases). The J call may be faulty, since TRBJ2-7 better matches the DNA end. CDR3 length: 15 amino acids. From germline, CDR1 is MNHEY and CDR2 SVGAGI. CDR3 residues: CASSLDRFGSYEQYF. CDR3 DNA: TGTGCCAGCAGTTTAGACAGGTTCGGATCCTACGAGCAGTACTTC.

This sequence joins TRBV29-1 and TRBJ2-7, with D perhaps TRBD2 (6 bases). Near its end, the DNA agrees better with TRBJ2-1, so the J call may be wrong. From germline, CDR1 is SQVTM and CDR2 ANQGSEA. This CDR3 contains 15 residues. The CDR3 coding sequence is TGCAGCGTTGAAGGGCCGGGGGATACCTACAATGAGCAGTTCTTC. This translates into CSVEGPGDTYNEQFF.

This clonotype appeared a few times. This chain joins TRBV7-2 and TRBJ2-1; TRBD2 aligns across 8 bases. With 5 bases clipped from V and 2 bases from J, the junction kept 11 bases outside the gene matches. Germline V gene lookup returns CDR1 SGHTA and CDR2 FQGNSA. The CDR3 extends over 17 amino acids. The CDR3, as DNA: TGTGCCAGCAGCGTCCAGCGGGAGCCGGCGGCCTACAATGAGCAGTTCTTC. Translation: CASSVQREPAAYNEQFF.